Given below is one TCR beta chain in context. Its antigen is unidentified. This sample stems from a study of memory CD4+ T cells and cytomegalovirus serostatus. Overall study context: Donors were healthy Belgian adults, 9 CMV seropositive and 20 to 25 seronegative. Study outcomes and limitations: CD4+ memory repertoires contained 67 of 164 reported CMV TCRbeta sequences.

The CDR3 extends over 15 amino acids. Germline loops: CDR1 SGHDT, CDR2 YYEEEE. V was pared by 4 bases and J by 4 bases, with 12 bases between. Single viable CD3+CD4+CD8-CD45RO+ cells were sorted as the memory CD4+ T cells. Positive selection with CD4 microbeads enriched total CD4+ T cells. Method: immunoSEQ multiplex PCR; TCRdb's copy keeps in-frame clones and lacks some. The sample has tens of thousands of clones; 79% are singletons. This receptor was identified in an adult in good health and CMV-seronegative. Sequenced sample: memory CD4+ T cells from blood. The rearrangement uses TRBV5-6 and TRBJ1-6; tentatively, D is TRBD1 (6 bases). CDR3 region: CASSRKTGYNSPLHF. For the CDR3, the DNA is TGTGCCAGCAGCCGGAAAACAGGGTATAATTCACCCCTCCACTTT.